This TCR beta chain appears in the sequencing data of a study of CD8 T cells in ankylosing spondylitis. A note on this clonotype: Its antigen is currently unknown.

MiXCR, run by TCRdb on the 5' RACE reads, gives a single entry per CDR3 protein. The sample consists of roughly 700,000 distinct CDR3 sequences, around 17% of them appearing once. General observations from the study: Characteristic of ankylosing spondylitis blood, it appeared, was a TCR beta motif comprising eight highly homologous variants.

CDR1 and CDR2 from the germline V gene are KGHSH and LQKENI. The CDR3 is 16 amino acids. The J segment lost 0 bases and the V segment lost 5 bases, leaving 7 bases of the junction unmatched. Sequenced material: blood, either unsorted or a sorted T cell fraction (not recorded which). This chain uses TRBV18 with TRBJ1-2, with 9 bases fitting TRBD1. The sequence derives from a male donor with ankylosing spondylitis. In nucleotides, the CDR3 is TGTGCCAGCTCAGTCGACGGGACAGGGACTAACTATGGCTACACCTTC. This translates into CASSVDGTGTNYGYTF.